A selection of T cell receptor beta chains follows, all from one sample in a study of T cells in Graves' hyperthyroidism and ophthalmopathy. One entry per CDR3 protein, called by TCRdb with MiXCR from the multiplex PCR reads. Of around 340,000 distinct CDR3 sequences in the sample, approximately 18% are singletons; the top ten hold 30% to 40%. Source material: blood. These receptors all stem from a young woman with Graves' hyperthyroidism that later progressed to Graves' ophthalmopathy. CDR3s include the opening cysteine and the closing phenylalanine or tryptophan. A D gene is named only where the DNA matches it firmly. Clone size is not always given. Where it is, it says once, few, many or a class for expanded clones.

length	D	V	size	J	DNA	CDR3
16	NA	TRBV9	many	TRBJ2-2	TGTGCCAGCAGCGTAGAGGTTAACGCGAACACCGGGGAGCTGTTTTTT	CASSVEVNANTGELFF
15	TRBD1	TRBV28	many	TRBJ1-1	TGTGCCAGCAGTCCGCTCAGACAGGGTGACACTGAAGCTTTCTTT	CASSPLRQGDTEAFF
14	TRBD1	TRBV5-1	NA	TRBJ2-7	TGCGCCAGCAGCCCCAGTACAGGGGTCGACGAGCAGTACTTC	CASSPSTGVDEQYF
13	NA	TRBV6-1	many	TRBJ2-5	TGTGCCACCTCGTGGTTTGGGGGCGAGACCCAGTACTTC	CATSWFGGETQYF
18	NA	TRBV27	many	TRBJ1-1	TGTGCCAGCAGTTTATGGTCCCCGGGGGCCCCCCGGCCCACTGAAGCTTTCTTT	CASSLWSPGAPRPTEAFF
14	NA	TRBV6-2/TRBV6-3	many	TRBJ2-7	TGTGCCAGCAGTTACGGGGGACGTAGATACGAGCAGTACTTC	CASSYGGRRYEQYF
14	TRBD1	TRBV5-8	many	TRBJ1-1	TGTGCCAGCAGCCAGGACAGGGCTTCCGACGAAGCTTTCTTT	CASSQDRASDEAFF
14	TRBD2	TRBV7-8	NA	TRBJ2-1	TGTGCCAGCAGCGAGCGGGAGGGCAGGAATGAGCAGTTCTTC	CASSEREGRNEQFF
12	NA	TRBV6-1	many	TRBJ1-1	TGTGCCAGCAGTGATCCCCGATCTGAAGCTTTCTTT	CASSDPRSEAFF
16	TRBD1	TRBV9	many	TRBJ1-2	TGTGCCAGCAGCGTAGATTTTCGACAGGGTAGTTATGGCTACACCTTC	CASSVDFRQGSYGYTF
16	TRBD1	TRBV2	NA	TRBJ1-2	TGTGCCAGCAGCTCGACAGGAGGGGGCGGAACATATGGCTACACCTTC	CASSSTGGGGTYGYTF
13	NA	TRBV6-1	many	TRBJ2-5	TGTGCCAGCAGTGACGGGGAACAAGAGACCCAGTACTTC	CASSDGEQETQYF
18	NA	TRBV28	many	TRBJ1-2	TGTGCCAGCAGTGGGACTGGGCAACTGCCCGAACGATGGGATGGCTACACCTTC	CASSGTGQLPERWDGYTF
20	TRBD2	TRBV20-1	few	TRBJ2-7	TGCAGTGCTAGGGCCGGACTAGCGGGGGGCTTAAATCCGACCTACGTCGAGCAGTACTTC	CSARAGLAGGLNPTYVEQYF
13	NA	TRBV30	many	TRBJ2-1	TGTGCCTGGGGGGACGACGGCTACAATGAGCAGTTCTTC	CAWGDDGYNEQFF
12	NA	TRBV28	many	TRBJ2-7	TGTGCCAGCAGCCGAGGGCCGGGCGAGCAGTACTTC	CASSRGPGEQYF
14	TRBD1	TRBV28	many	TRBJ1-1	TGTGCCAGCAGCGGACAGGGTGAGAACACTGAAGCTTTCTTT	CASSGQGENTEAFF
14	TRBD1	TRBV28	NA	TRBJ1-4	TGTGCCAGCAGTCCCAGGGGGGCTAATGAAAAACTGTTTTTT	CASSPRGANEKLFF
14	NA	TRBV20-1	few	TRBJ2-5	TGCAGTGCTCTTCCCCGGGTAGGGGGGGAGACCCAGTACTTC	CSALPRVGGETQYF
14	NA	TRBV20-1	many	TRBJ2-2	TGCAGTGCTAGTGGGGACGGTTGGACCGGGGAGCTGTTTTTT	CSASGDGWTGELFF
16	NA	TRBV28	many	TRBJ1-3	TGTGCCAGCAGTTTGTCGGAGGGTTTTCAGGGAAACACCATATATTTT	CASSLSEGFQGNTIYF
15	NA	TRBV19	NA	TRBJ1-5	TGTGCCAGTAGTATAGTGGGGAATAGCAATCAGCCCCAGCATTTT	CASSIVGNSNQPQHF
15	TRBD1	TRBV7-8	many	TRBJ1-6	TGTGCCAGCAGCTGGACGGGACAGATTAATTCACCCCTCCACTTT	CASSWTGQINSPLHF
14	NA	TRBV28	many	TRBJ1-4	TGTGCCAGCAGCCCTTGGGGGCCTAATGAAAAACTGTTTTTT	CASSPWGPNEKLFF
11	NA	TRBV20-1	NA	TRBJ2-7	TGCAGTGCTAGGGAGCTCTACGAGCAGTACTTC	CSARELYEQYF
17	TRBD2	TRBV20-1	NA	TRBJ2-1	TGCAGTGCTAGAGCCCCGGGACTAGCGGGAGTAGGCAATGAGCAGTTCTTC	CSARAPGLAGVGNEQFF
14	NA	TRBV7-9	NA	TRBJ1-2	TGTGCCAGCAGCCCAATAACCATCTCGGATGGCTACACCTTC	CASSPITISDGYTF